This is a list of T cell receptor beta chains from one sample in a study of blood T cells in healthy people across ages. TCRdb redid the calling of the 5' RACE reads with MiXCR, one entry per CDR3 protein. The sample carries over 600,000 distinct CDR3 sequences, about 46% recorded once. Sequencing was performed on blood. Source of these receptors: an older man in good health. CDR3s include the opening cysteine and the closing phenylalanine or tryptophan. A D gene is named only where the DNA matches it firmly. Clone size appears in some rows only: once, few, many, or a class for an expanded clone.

CDR3 length | J gene | V gene | D gene | clone size | CDR3 DNA | CDR3 protein
17 | TRBJ2-3 | TRBV28 | NA | NA | TGTGCCAGCAGTTTAGTATTAAAACAGACTAGCACAGATACGCAGTATTTT | CASSLVLKQTSTDTQYF
13 | TRBJ2-1 | TRBV27 | TRBD2 | NA | TGTGCCAGCAACGGGAGGGCCAACAATGAGCAGTTCTTC | CASNGRANNEQFF
16 | TRBJ2-3 | TRBV12-3/TRBV12-4 | TRBD2 | few | TGTGCCAGCAGTTTACGCGCGGGGGGGCCAACAGATACGCAGTATTTT | CASSLRAGGPTDTQYF
12 | TRBJ2-7 | TRBV28 | NA | NA | TGTGCCACCGTGGACTGGTCCCACGAGCAGTACTTC | CATVDWSHEQYF
14 | TRBJ2-1 | TRBV29-1 | TRBD2 | few | TGCAGCGCCGAGGTCGGGAGGGCCGGCGATGAGCAGTTCTTC | CSAEVGRAGDEQFF
15 | TRBJ2-7 | TRBV7-2 | TRBD1 | NA | TGTGCCAGCAGCTTAGCGCCGGGACAGGGGGCCGAGCAGTACTTC | CASSLAPGQGAEQYF
15 | TRBJ2-4 | TRBV7-2 | NA | few | TGTGCCAGCAGCTTAGGACAGGTAGCCAAAAACATTCAGTACTTC | CASSLGQVAKNIQYF
18 | TRBJ2-6 | TRBV28 | TRBD2 | few | TGTGCCAGCCAGCCAGGACTAGCGTACACTCTGGGGGCCAACGTCCTGACTTTC | CASQPGLAYTLGANVLTF
15 | TRBJ2-1 | TRBV29-1 | NA | many | TGCAGCGGACACCCCACAGGGATATCGGGGAATGAGCAGTTCTTC | CSGHPTGISGNEQFF
16 | TRBJ2-5 | TRBV20-1 | TRBD2 | NA | TGCAGTGCTAGAAGCCTAGCGGGAGTACCTCAAGAGACCCAGTACTTC | CSARSLAGVPQETQYF
14 | TRBJ2-1 | TRBV7-9 | NA | once | TGTGCCAGCAGCCCCATGACTGTTTACAATGAGCAGTTCTTC | CASSPMTVYNEQFF
15 | TRBJ2-3 | TRBV7-3 | TRBD2 | many | TGCGCCAGCAGCTTAATAGCGGGAAGCACAGATACGCAGTATTTT | CASSLIAGSTDTQYF
15 | TRBJ2-1 | TRBV20-1 | TRBD2 | many | TGCAGTGCTAGGAGCTGGATTAGCGGGAGCTATGAGCAGTTCTTC | CSARSWISGSYEQFF
17 | TRBJ2-1 | TRBV7-8 | NA | NA | TGTGCCAGCAGCTTAGGGGGCGCCCCGTCCATGCACAATGAGCAGTTCTTC | CASSLGGAPSMHNEQFF
14 | TRBJ1-2 | TRBV7-4 | TRBD1 | NA | TGTGCCAGCAGGTTCTGGAACAGGGGATATGACTACACCTTC | CASRFWNRGYDYTF
12 | TRBJ1-2 | TRBV4-2 | TRBD1 | NA | TGTGCCAGCAGCCGAGACAGGGCTGGCTACACCTTC | CASSRDRAGYTF
13 | TRBJ2-5 | TRBV28 | NA | few | TGTGCCAGCAGATCAGGATTTCAAGAGACCCAGTACTTC | CASRSGFQETQYF
12 | TRBJ2-7 | TRBV12-3/TRBV12-4 | NA | NA | TGTGCCAGCAGTTACCTAATCTACGAGCAGTACTTC | CASSYLIYEQYF
15 | TRBJ2-1 | TRBV15 | TRBD2 | NA | TGTGCCACCAGCGAGACTAGCGGGGCCTACAATGAGCAGTTCTTC | CATSETSGAYNEQFF
15 | TRBJ2-1 | TRBV6-2/TRBV6-3 | NA | NA | TGTGCCAGCAGTTCAGTCAGGGGTTTCTACAATGAGCAGTTCTTC | CASSSVRGFYNEQFF
14 | TRBJ2-7 | TRBV6-2/TRBV6-3 | NA | few | TGTGCCAGCAGTTACTCGATTACGGGGTACGAGCAGTACTTC | CASSYSITGYEQYF
14 | TRBJ2-2 | TRBV12-3/TRBV12-4 | NA | NA | TGTGCCAGCAGTTTTAGGACGGACACCGGGGAGCTGTTTTTT | CASSFRTDTGELFF